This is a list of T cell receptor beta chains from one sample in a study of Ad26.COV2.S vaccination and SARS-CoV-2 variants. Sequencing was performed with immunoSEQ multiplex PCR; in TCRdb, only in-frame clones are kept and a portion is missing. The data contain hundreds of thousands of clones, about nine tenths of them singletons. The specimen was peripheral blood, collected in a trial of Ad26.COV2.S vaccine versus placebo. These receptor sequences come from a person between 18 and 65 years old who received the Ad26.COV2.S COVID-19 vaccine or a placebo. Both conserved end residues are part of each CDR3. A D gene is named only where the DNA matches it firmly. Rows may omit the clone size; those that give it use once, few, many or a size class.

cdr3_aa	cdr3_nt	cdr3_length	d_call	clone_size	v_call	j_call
CAISDGLPVEQYF	TGTGCCATCAGTGATGGGTTACCGGTAGAGCAGTACTTC	13	-	-	TRBV10-3	TRBJ2-7
CASRPGQSNQPQHF	TGTGCCAGTAGGCCCGGGCAGAGTAATCAGCCCCAGCATTTT	14	-	-	TRBV19	TRBJ1-5
CASSQPSYEQYF	TGTGCCAGCAGTCAGCCCTCCTACGAGCAGTACTTC	12	-	-	TRBV2	TRBJ2-7
CASKTETSFVNEQFF	TGCGCCAGCAAGACAGAGACGAGTTTCGTCAATGAGCAGTTCTTC	15	-	-	TRBV4-1	TRBJ2-1
CAWSVQGVEKLFF	TGTGCCTGGAGTGTGCAGGGAGTTGAAAAACTGTTTTTT	13	-	-	TRBV30	TRBJ1-4
CASSYTGTGKNYGYTF	TGTGCCAGCAGTTACACCGGGACAGGGAAAAACTATGGCTACACCTTC	16	TRBD1	-	TRBV6-5	TRBJ1-2
CASSTQGRTEAFF	TGTGCCAGCAGTACTCAGGGTAGGACTGAAGCTTTCTTT	13	-	-	TRBV27	TRBJ1-1
CASSPTVSGSSEQYF	TGTGCCAGCAGCCCGACAGTGAGCGGGAGCTCTGAGCAGTACTTC	15	TRBD2	-	TRBV7-2	TRBJ2-7
CASSYDSYGYTF	TGTGCCAGCAGCTACGACAGTTATGGCTACACCTTC	12	-	-	TRBV7-9	TRBJ1-2
CASSPDGNLQPQHF	TGTGCCAGCAGCCCGGACGGAAACCTTCAGCCCCAGCATTTT	14	-	-	TRBV7-9	TRBJ1-5
CASSPFILGQGGEQYF	TGTGCCAGCTCACCTTTTATCCTCGGACAGGGAGGCGAGCAGTACTTC	16	TRBD1	-	TRBV18	TRBJ2-7
CASSLATGTGVNQPQHF	TGTGCCAGCAGCTTAGCTACAGGGACAGGGGTCAATCAGCCCCAGCATTTT	17	TRBD1	-	TRBV7-9	TRBJ1-5
CASSLTGTVNTEAFF	TGTGCCAGCAGTCTCACCGGGACAGTGAACACTGAAGCTTTCTTT	15	TRBD1	-	TRBV27	TRBJ1-1
CASSLLTGAGELFF	TGTGCCAGCAGCTTATTGACAGGCGCCGGGGAGCTGTTTTTT	14	-	-	TRBV7-8	TRBJ2-2
CASSLAQQETQYF	TGCGCCAGCAGCTTGGCCCAGCAAGAGACCCAGTACTTC	13	-	few	TRBV5-1	TRBJ2-5
CAWNRYSNQPQHF	TGTGCCTGGAACAGATATAGCAATCAGCCCCAGCATTTT	13	-	once	TRBV30	TRBJ1-5
CASSDTGGTETQYF	TGTGCCAGCAGCGACACAGGGGGCACGGAGACCCAGTACTTC	14	TRBD1	-	TRBV7-9	TRBJ2-5
CAWSRWAGGSTDTQYF	TGTGCCTGGAGTCGGTGGGCGGGAGGAAGCACAGATACGCAGTATTTT	16	TRBD2	-	TRBV30	TRBJ2-3
CASSFQSGLAGGSYEQYF	TGTGCCAGCAGTTTCCAGTCAGGACTAGCGGGAGGTTCGTACGAGCAGTACTTC	18	TRBD2	-	TRBV28	TRBJ2-7
CASSGTTGTALDEQYF	TGCGCCAGCAGCGGCACGACAGGGACTGCGTTAGACGAGCAGTACTTC	16	-	-	TRBV5-1	TRBJ2-7
CAWDRGRTEAFF	TGTGCCTGGGACAGGGGGCGGACTGAAGCTTTCTTT	12	TRBD1	-	TRBV30	TRBJ1-1
CASSLSGYEQYF	TGTGCCAGCAGTTTATCGGGTTACGAGCAGTACTTC	12	-	-	TRBV28	TRBJ2-7
CASSIGLAEYNEQFF	TGTGCCAGTAGTATCGGACTAGCGGAATACAATGAGCAGTTCTTC	15	TRBD2	-	TRBV19	TRBJ2-1
CAWSSVEQYF	TGTGCCTGGAGCAGTGTCGAGCAGTACTTC	10	-	-	TRBV30	TRBJ2-7